The present TCR beta chain was sequenced within a study of blood T cell repertoires in COVID-19. Overall study: The analysed material was cDNA or gDNA that came from T cells, B-cell-depleted T cells, or PBMCs.

The protocol was immunoSEQ multiplex PCR, while the TCRdb copy is restricted to in-frame clones and leaves out a portion. The sample shows 81,000 or so clones, about 89% of them seen only once. Germline CDR1 reads SGHAT; CDR2 reads FQNNGV. The CDR3 loop spans 14 amino acids. V lost 5 bases to trimming and J lost 4 bases, with 14 bases between them. This receptor was taken from a man aged 70-80 years with active or convalescent COVID-19. The sequencing sample was made of peripheral blood. The chain has TRBV11-2 and TRBJ1-1, with D possibly TRBD1 on 5 matching bases. The chain's CDR3 is CASSNVGGVTEAFF. In nucleotides, the CDR3 is TGTGCCAGCAGCAATGTAGGAGGGGTCACTGAAGCTTTCTTT.